These 20 T cell receptor beta chains were sequenced from one sample in a study of Graves' ophthalmopathy and Graves' hyperthyroidism. Investigators amplified TCR beta CDR3 regions from RNA transcripts. HTBI-primed first-round RT-PCR preceded second-round multiplex PCR. TCRdb recomputed calls from the multiplex PCR reads with MiXCR, one row per CDR3 protein. Among 300,000 to 350,000 distinct CDR3 sequences listed, 17% were seen once. The sample was peripheral blood. These receptor sequences come from an adult man with Graves' ophthalmopathy.

This clonotype was seen ten or more times. This chain's CDR3 is CASSHTPGTGYGYTF. CDR3 bases: TGTGCCAGCAGCCATACCCCCGGGACAGGCTATGGCTACACCTTC. The chain recombines TRBV5-5 with TRBJ1-2; 8 nucleotides align to TRBD1. Germline trimming cut 4 bases from V and 4 bases from J; bases unmatched to any gene: 9. The germline V gene encodes CDR1 SGHKS and CDR2 YYEKEE (reference sequence). The CDR3 covers 15 residues.

This clonotype was recorded at least ten times. The CDR3 region has the DNA TGTGCCATCAGTGAGGAAACTGATGGCTACACCTTC. It yields the protein CAISEETDGYTF. The rearrangement links TRBV10-3 to TRBJ1-2; D gene unclear. Trimming removed 2 bases at V and 6 bases at J, with 7 bases between. Germline CDR1 and CDR2: ENHRY and SYGVKD. The length of the CDR3 is 12 residues.

In this sample, this clonotype turned up many times. This sequence joins TRBV6-2 or TRBV6-3 and TRBJ2-7; perhaps TRBD1 as D (6 bases). V gave up 6 bases and J gave up 0 bases, with 12 bases separating them. The CDR3 contains 14 residues. Germline CDR1 is MNHEY and CDR2 is SVGEGT. The CDR3: CASSSPGHSYEQYF. The CDR3 DNA reads TGTGCCAGCAGCTCCCCGGGACACTCCTACGAGCAGTACTTC.

This clonotype appeared many times. V and J are TRBV10-3 and TRBJ2-7; 14 nucleotides agree with TRBD2. The CDR3 extends over 15 amino acids. Trimming cost V 5 bases and J 2 bases; bases outside gene matches: 2. Germline values: CDR1 ENHRY, CDR2 SYGVKD. DNA for the CDR3: TGTGCCATCAGTTCGACTAGCGGGAGGGCCTACGAGCAGTACTTC. As protein: CAISSTSGRAYEQYF.

In its sample, this clonotype was seen many times. This chain uses TRBV4-2 with TRBJ2-5, with 11 bases matching TRBD1. V was pared by 1 base and J by 6 bases, with 4 bases of the junction left unmatched. CDR1 is LGHNA, CDR2 YNFKEQ, per germline. CDR3 size: 15 residues. This CDR3 is CASSQAEDRGQTQYF. For the CDR3, the DNA is TGTGCCAGCAGCCAAGCCGAGGACAGGGGGCAGACCCAGTACTTC.

This clonotype was counted many times. CDR3 sequence: CASSIDWTRQETQYF. The CDR3, as DNA: TGTGCCAGTAGTATAGATTGGACTAGACAGGAGACCCAGTACTTC. The chain uses TRBV19 and TRBJ2-5; 7 positions match TRBD2. Germline CDR1 and CDR2: LNHDA and SQIVND (reference sequence). This CDR3 is 15 amino acids long. V dropped 0 bases and J dropped 5; count of bases not matched to a gene: 6.

The rearrangement links TRBV6-5 to TRBJ2-7, with TRBD2 identical over 7 bases. Germline trimming cut 4 bases from V and 1 base from J; bases unmatched to any gene: 1. The CDR3 has 13 residues. The germline V gene encodes CDR1 MNHEY and CDR2 SVGAGI. CDR3 coding DNA: TGTGCCAGCAGTTGGGAGGGTTCCTACGAGCAGTACTTC. This sequence encodes CASSWEGSYEQYF.

This chain links TRBV9 with TRBJ2-7; tentative D call: TRBD1 (5 bases). The J call is uncertain, as TRBJ2-1 better fits the DNA end. Germline-derived CDR1 and CDR2 are SGDLS and YYNGEE. The length of the CDR3 is 14 residues. CDR3 in amino acids: CASSVVGVSYEQFF. In DNA form, the CDR3 reads TGTGCCAGCAGCGTAGTAGGGGTCTCCTACGAGCAGTTCTTC.

To note about this clonotype: The junction shows a germline mismatch at one end, possibly a read error. The J gene is TRBJ1-1, the V gene TRBV19; D is unclear. The CDR3 length is 13 residues. Germline values: CDR1 LNHDA, CDR2 SQIVND (reference sequence). CDR3 in amino acids: CASSLDSDTEAFF. CDR3 DNA sequence: TGTGCCAGTAGTCTAGATTCGGACACTGAAGCTTTCTTT.

This clonotype was detected many times. The gene calls are TRBV9 and TRBJ2-5; possible D gene TRBD1, 5 bases. V was pared by 0 bases and J by 2 bases, with 8 bases between. Germline V lookup: CDR1 SGDLS, CDR2 YYNGEE. The CDR3 loop spans 14 amino acids. In DNA form, the CDR3 reads TGTGCCAGCAGCGTAGGGACAACTCAAGAGACCCAGTACTTC. Amino acid sequence: CASSVGTTQETQYF. Looking up the rest from reference TRBV9 and TRBJ2-5 gives the full variable domain: DSGVTQTPKHLITATGQRVTLRCSPRSGDLSVYWYQQSLDQGLQFLIQYYNGEERAKGNILERFSAQQFPDLHSELNLSSLELGDSALYFCASSVGTTQETQYFGPGTRLLVL.

This clonotype has at least ten counts. This chain joins TRBV6-2 or TRBV6-3 and TRBJ2-5, with 9 bases that match TRBD1. CDR1 is MNHEY, CDR2 SVGEGT, per germline. V lost 5 bases and J lost 4; bases outside the gene matches: 14. The CDR3 loop spans 17 amino acids. The DNA for the CDR3 is TGTGCCAGCAGTCTCATCCGTCAAGGACAGGGGCGAGAGACCCAGTACTTC. Amino acids: CASSLIRQGQGRETQYF.

This clonotype was detected many times. The chain couples TRBV7-2 to TRBJ2-7; D is perhaps TRBD1 or TRBD2 (5 bases each). Germline CDR1 SGHTA, CDR2 FQGNSA. V lost 3 bases to trimming and J lost 0 bases, with 12 bases between them. The length of the CDR3 is 15 residues. CDR3 in amino acids: CASSLGRASSYEQYF. The CDR3, as DNA: TGTGCCAGCAGCTTGGGGCGGGCCTCCTCCTACGAGCAGTACTTC.

The chain recombines TRBV14 with TRBJ1-2; D remains unclear. Trimming stripped 1 base from V and 5 bases from J, with 17 bases between. Germline V gene data show CDR1 as SGHDN and CDR2 as FVKESK. This CDR3 has 16 residues. CDR3 amino acids: CASSQVRVPSFYGYTF. Written as DNA, the CDR3 is TGTGCCAGCAGCCAAGTGCGCGTCCCGTCGTTTTATGGCTACACCTTC.

This clonotype was detected many times. V usage is TRBV29-1 and J usage is TRBJ2-2, with no clear D. CDR3 length: 12 residues. Germline CDR1 is SQVTM and CDR2 is ANQGSEA. Trimming pared 5 bases from V and 4 bases from J, leaving 8 bases between. CDR3 amino acids: CSVRVTTGELFF. Written as DNA, the CDR3 is TGCAGCGTTCGGGTGACCACCGGGGAGCTGTTTTTT.

This clonotype was detected many times. The rearrangement links TRBV6-5 to TRBJ1-1; D uncertain. The germline V and J ends were trimmed by 0 bases and 1 base, with 6 bases remaining between them. The CDR3 has 14 amino acids. Looked up from germline, CDR1 is MNHEY and CDR2 is SVGAGI. The CDR3 coding sequence is TGTGCCAGCAGTTACTCGATGCAGAACACTGAAGCTTTCTTT. Its protein is CASSYSMQNTEAFF.

In this sample, this clonotype turned up many times. The genes are TRBV20-1 and TRBJ2-4; no clear D gene. The V gene's germline CDR1 is DFQATT and CDR2 SNEGSKA (reference sequence). CDR3 size: 13 residues. The V and J ends lost 6 bases and 2 bases respectively, with 11 bases between them. The CDR3 coding sequence is TGCAGTGCGAAGACGGTAACCAAAAACATTCAGTACTTC. Its protein is CSAKTVTKNIQYF.

The sample holds many counts of this clonotype. This chain connects TRBV20-1 to TRBJ1-2; D call uncertain. The length of the CDR3 is 13 residues. V shed 6 bases and J shed 4 bases, with 15 bases lying between them. The germline gives CDR1 DFQATT, CDR2 SNEGSKA (reference sequence). Written as DNA, the CDR3 is TGCAGTGCAAACGGGAAAATGGGCTATGGCTACACCTTC. The encoded protein is CSANGKMGYGYTF.

Concerning this clonotype: Being one base from a much bigger clone, this may be a read error. The CDR3 ends on some other residue instead of the conserved phenylalanine or tryptophan, so this is likely a read error. The J gene is TRBJ1-5, the V gene TRBV30; D is unresolved. The CDR3 runs to 13 residues. Trimming shortened V by 0 bases and J by 9 bases, and 12 bases separated the two germline ends. Germline CDR1 reads GTSNPN; CDR2 reads SVGIG (reference sequence). The CDR3 protein is CAWSVSVETPQHS. CDR3 nucleotides: TGTGCCTGGAGTGTATCGGTGGAGACGCCCCAGCATTCT.

This clonotype was observed a handful of times. The J gene is TRBJ1-2, the V gene TRBV2; the match to TRBD1 covers 8 bases. V was clipped by 9 bases and J by 8 bases; unmatched bases: 17. Germline V lookup: CDR1 SNHLY, CDR2 FYNNEI. The CDR3 runs 15 residues. This chain's CDR3 is CASPGQQGAPIGYTF. Here the CDR3 DNA reads TGTGCCAGTCCAGGACAGCAGGGGGCACCGATCGGCTACACCTTC.

On this clonotype itself: A much larger clone lies one base from this, so it may be a read error. DNA of the CDR3: TGTGCCAGATCACCAATTCTGGAGACCCAGTACTTC. It translates to CARSPILETQYF. This rearrangement joins TRBV18 to TRBJ2-5; no reliable D call. From germline, CDR1 is KGHSH and CDR2 LQKENI. The CDR3 length is 12 residues.